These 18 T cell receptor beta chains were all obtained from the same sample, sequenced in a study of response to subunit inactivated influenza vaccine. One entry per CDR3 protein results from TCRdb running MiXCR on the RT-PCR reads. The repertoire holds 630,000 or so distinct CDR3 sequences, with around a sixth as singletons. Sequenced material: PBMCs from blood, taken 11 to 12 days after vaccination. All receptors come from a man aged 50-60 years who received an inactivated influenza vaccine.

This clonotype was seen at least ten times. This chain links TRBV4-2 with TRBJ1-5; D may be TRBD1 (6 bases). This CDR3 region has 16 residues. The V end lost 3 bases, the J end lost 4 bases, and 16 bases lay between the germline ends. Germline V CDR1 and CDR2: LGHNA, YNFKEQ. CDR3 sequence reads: CASSQGAGGANQPQHF. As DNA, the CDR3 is TGTGCCAGCAGCCAGGGGGCGGGGGGCGCGAATCAGCCCCAGCATTTT.

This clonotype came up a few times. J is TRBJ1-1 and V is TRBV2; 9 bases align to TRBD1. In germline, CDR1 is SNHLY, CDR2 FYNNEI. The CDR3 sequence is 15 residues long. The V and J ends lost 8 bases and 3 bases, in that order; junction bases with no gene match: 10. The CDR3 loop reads CASAVQGAWDTEAFF. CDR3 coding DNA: TGTGCCAGCGCCGTACAGGGGGCTTGGGACACTGAAGCTTTCTTT.

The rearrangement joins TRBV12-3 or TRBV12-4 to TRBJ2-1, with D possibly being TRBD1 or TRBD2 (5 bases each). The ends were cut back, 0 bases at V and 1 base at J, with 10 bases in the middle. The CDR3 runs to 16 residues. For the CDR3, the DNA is TGTGCCAGCAGTTTAGCGCTCGGGGCTTCCTACAATGAGCAGTTCTTC. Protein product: CASSLALGASYNEQFF.

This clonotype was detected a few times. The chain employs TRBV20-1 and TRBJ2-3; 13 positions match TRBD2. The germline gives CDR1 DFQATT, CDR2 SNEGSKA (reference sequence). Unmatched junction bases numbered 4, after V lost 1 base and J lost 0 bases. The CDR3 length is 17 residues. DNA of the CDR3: TGCAGTGCTAGAGCCCCGGGACTAGCGGGGAGCACAGATACGCAGTATTTT. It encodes CSARAPGLAGSTDTQYF.

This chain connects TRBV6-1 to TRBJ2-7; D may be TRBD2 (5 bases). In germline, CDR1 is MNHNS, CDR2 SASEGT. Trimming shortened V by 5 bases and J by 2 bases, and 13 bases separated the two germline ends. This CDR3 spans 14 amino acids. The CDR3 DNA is TGTGCCAGCAGTCCCAGAGGGCTGGCCTACGAGCAGTACTTC. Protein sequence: CASSPRGLAYEQYF.

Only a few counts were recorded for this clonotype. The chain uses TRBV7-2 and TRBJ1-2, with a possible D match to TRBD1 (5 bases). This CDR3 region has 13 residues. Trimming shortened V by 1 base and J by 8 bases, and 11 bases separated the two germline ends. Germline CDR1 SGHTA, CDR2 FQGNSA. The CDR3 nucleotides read TGTGCCAGCAGCTTAGGAGGGGCGCGCGGCTACACCTTC. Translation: CASSLGGARGYTF. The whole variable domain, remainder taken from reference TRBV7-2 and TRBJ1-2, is GAGVSQSPSNKVTEKGKDVELRCDPISGHTALYWYRQSLGQGLEFLIYFQGNSAPDKSGLPSDRFSAERTGGSVSTLTIQRTQQEDSAVYLCASSLGGARGYTFGSGTRLTVV.

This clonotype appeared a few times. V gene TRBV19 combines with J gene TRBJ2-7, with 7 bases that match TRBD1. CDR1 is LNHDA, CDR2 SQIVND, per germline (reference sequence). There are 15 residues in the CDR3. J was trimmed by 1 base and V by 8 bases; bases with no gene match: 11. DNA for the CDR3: TGTGCCAGTCGCTTCCGGGACAGTAGTTCCTACGAGCAGTACTTC. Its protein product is CASRFRDSSSYEQYF.

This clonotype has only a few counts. CDR3 sequence reads: CATSRNIGTITYEQYF. The CDR3 DNA is TGTGCCACCAGCAGAAACATTGGGACTATCACCTACGAGCAGTACTTC. The chain is built from TRBV15 and TRBJ2-7, with TRBD2 matching over 7 bases. Germline V gene sequence: CDR1 LNHNV, CDR2 YYDKDF (reference sequence). The J segment lost 2 bases and the V segment lost 2 bases, leaving 9 bases of the junction unmatched. There are 16 residues in the CDR3.

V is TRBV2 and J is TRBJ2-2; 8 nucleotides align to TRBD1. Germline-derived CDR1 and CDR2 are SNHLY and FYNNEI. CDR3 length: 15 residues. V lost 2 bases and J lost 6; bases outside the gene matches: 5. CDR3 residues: CASSEQGALPGELFF. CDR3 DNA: TGTGCCAGCAGTGAACAGGGGGCGCTCCCCGGGGAGCTGTTTTTT. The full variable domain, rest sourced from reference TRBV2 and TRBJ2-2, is EPEVTQTPSHQVTQMGQEVILRCVPISNHLYFYWYRQILGQKVEFLVSFYNNEISEKSEIFDDQFSVERPDGSNFTLKIRSTKLEDSAMYFCASSEQGALPGELFFGEGSRLTVL.

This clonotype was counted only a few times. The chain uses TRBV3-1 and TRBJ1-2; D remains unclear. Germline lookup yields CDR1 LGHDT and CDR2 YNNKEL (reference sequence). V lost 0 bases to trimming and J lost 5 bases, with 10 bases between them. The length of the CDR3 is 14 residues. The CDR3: CASSQDGGSYGYTF. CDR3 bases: TGTGCCAGCAGCCAAGATGGAGGTAGTTATGGCTACACCTTC.

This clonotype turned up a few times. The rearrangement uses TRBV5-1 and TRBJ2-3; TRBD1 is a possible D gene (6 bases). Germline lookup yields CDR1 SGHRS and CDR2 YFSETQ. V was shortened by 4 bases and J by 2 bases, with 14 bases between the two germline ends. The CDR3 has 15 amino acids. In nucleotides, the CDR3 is TGCGCCAGCAGCCAACAGGGCATATTCACAGATACGCAGTATTTT. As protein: CASSQQGIFTDTQYF.

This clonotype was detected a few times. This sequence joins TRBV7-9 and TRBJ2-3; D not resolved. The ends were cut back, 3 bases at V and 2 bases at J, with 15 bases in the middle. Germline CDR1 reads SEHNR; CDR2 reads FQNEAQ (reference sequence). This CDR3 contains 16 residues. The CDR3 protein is CASSLLPLADTDTQYF. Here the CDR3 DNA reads TGTGCCAGCAGCTTGCTCCCCCTCGCAGACACAGATACGCAGTATTTT.

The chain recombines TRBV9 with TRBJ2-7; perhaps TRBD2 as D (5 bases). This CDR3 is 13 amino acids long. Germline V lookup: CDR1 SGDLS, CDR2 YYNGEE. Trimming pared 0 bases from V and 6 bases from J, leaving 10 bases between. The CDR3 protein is CASSVGGSAEQYF. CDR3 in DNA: TGTGCCAGCAGCGTAGGGGGTAGCGCCGAGCAGTACTTC.

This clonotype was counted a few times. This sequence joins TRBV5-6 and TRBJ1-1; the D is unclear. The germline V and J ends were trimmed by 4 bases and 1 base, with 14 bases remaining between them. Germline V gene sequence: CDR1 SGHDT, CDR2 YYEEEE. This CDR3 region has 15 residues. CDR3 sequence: CASSVTGQRNTEAFF. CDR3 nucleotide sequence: TGTGCCAGCAGCGTCACTGGGCAGCGGAACACTGAAGCTTTCTTT.

As DNA, the CDR3 is TGCGCCAGCAGGCCAGGGGAAGAGACCCAGTACTTC. Its protein product is CASRPGEETQYF. The V and J genes are TRBV5-1 and TRBJ2-5, with D possibly matching TRBD1 (6 bases). CDR3 size: 12 residues. V was shortened by 5 bases and J by 3 bases, with 8 bases between the two germline ends. Germline loops: CDR1 SGHRS, CDR2 YFSETQ.

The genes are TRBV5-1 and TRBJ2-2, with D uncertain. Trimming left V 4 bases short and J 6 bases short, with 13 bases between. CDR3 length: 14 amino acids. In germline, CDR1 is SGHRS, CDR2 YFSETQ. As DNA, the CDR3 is TGCGCCAGCAGCCTACAAGTTTTGTCCGGGGAGCTGTTTTTT. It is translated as CASSLQVLSGELFF.

For the CDR3, the DNA is TGTGCCAGCTCACCATTTCGAGGCACCGGGGAGCTGTTTTTT. It yields the protein CASSPFRGTGELFF. The genes are TRBV18 and TRBJ2-2, with unresolved D. Per germline, CDR1 KGHSH and CDR2 LQKENI. There are 14 residues in the CDR3. V lost 2 bases, J lost 4 bases, and 8 bases lay in between. The full variable domain, rest sourced from reference TRBV18 and TRBJ2-2, is NAGVMQNPRHLVRRRGQEARLRCSPMKGHSHVYWYRQLPEEGLKFMVYLQKENIIDESGMPKERFSAEFPKEGPSILRIQQVVRGDSAAYFCASSPFRGTGELFFGEGSRLTVL.

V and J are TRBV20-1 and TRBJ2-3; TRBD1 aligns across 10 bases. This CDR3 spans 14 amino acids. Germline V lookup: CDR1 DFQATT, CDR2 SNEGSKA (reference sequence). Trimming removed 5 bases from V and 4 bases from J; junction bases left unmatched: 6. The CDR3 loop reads CSAGGGQGSDTQYF. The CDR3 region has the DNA TGCAGTGCTGGGGGGGGACAGGGGTCAGATACGCAGTATTTT.